The entry that follows covers one T cell receptor (beta chain) sequence. These data originate in a study of shared clonotypes between healthy human individuals. Across the whole study: Donors were two women and a few men aged 18 to 49. CD8 memory received one plate per donor, CD8 naive two, CD4 memory three and CD4 naive three.

Sequencing was performed with immunoSEQ multiplex PCR; in TCRdb, only in-frame clones are kept and a portion is missing. The sample lists some 800,000 clones; almost 95% were seen once. Trimming removed 1 base at V and 7 bases at J, with 17 bases between. This CDR3 is 14 amino acids long. Germline-derived CDR1 and CDR2 are GTSNPN and SVGIG (reference sequence). CD8 cells regarded as naive lacked CD45RO, were positively chosen for CCR7, and omitted terminally differentiated effector memory CD45RA+ cells. The sample consisted of naive CD8+ T cells sorted from blood. The TCR comes from a man aged 30 to 45 in good health. The chain combines TRBV30 with TRBJ2-7; D remains ambiguous. The CDR3 nucleotides read TGTGCCTGGAGTGAGGGCGATTCGCCGTGGGAGCAGTACTTC. This encodes CAWSEGDSPWEQYF.